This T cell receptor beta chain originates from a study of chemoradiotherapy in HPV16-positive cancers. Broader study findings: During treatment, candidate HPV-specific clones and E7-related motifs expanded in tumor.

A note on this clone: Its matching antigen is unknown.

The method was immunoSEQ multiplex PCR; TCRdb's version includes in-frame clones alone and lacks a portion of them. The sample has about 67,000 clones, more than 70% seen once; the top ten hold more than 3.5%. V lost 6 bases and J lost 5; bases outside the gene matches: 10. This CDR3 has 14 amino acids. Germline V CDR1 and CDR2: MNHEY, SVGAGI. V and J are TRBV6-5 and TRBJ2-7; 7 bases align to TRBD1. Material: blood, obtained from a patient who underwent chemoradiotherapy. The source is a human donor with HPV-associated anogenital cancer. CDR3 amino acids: CASRPTTGIHEQYF. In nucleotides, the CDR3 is TGTGCCAGCAGGCCTACGACAGGGATCCACGAGCAGTACTTC.